This passage covers 5 T cell receptor beta chains from one sample sequenced in a study of blood T cell repertoires in COVID-19. Using immunoSEQ multiplex PCR, the repertoire was profiled, and TCRdb retains in-frame clones only, with some absent. The sample includes approximately 70,000 clones, around nine tenths seen only once; the top ten take around 13%. Source material: peripheral blood. The receptors originated from a woman in her sixties or seventies with acute or convalescent COVID-19.

The chain joins TRBV7-2 to TRBJ2-2, with D hard to call. V was cut by 0 bases and J by 4 bases, with 6 bases left in between. CDR1 and CDR2 (germline): SGHTA, FQGNSA. The CDR3 length is 14 residues. This chain's CDR3 is CASSLASSTGELFF. DNA of the CDR3: TGTGCCAGCAGCTTAGCGTCGAGCACCGGGGAGCTGTTTTTT.

This rearrangement joins TRBV5-1 to TRBJ2-1, with 7 bases fitting TRBD1. CDR1 is SGHRS and CDR2 is YFSETQ in the germline V gene. CDR3 length equals 15 residues. J gave up 0 bases and V 3 bases, and 3 bases lay outside the gene matches. In DNA, the CDR3 is TGCGCCAGCAGCTCGGGACAGCGCTCCTACAATGAGCAGTTCTTC. This gives the protein CASSSGQRSYNEQFF.

This rearrangement joins TRBV5-6 to TRBJ1-1, with TRBD1 as a possible D gene (5 bases). Between the trimmed V and J ends, which lost 1 base and 5 bases, there was a span of 6 bases. Germline V lookup: CDR1 SGHDT, CDR2 YYEEEE. This CDR3 is 12 amino acids long. DNA for the CDR3: TGTGCCAGCAGCTTGCAGGGAACTGAAGCTTTCTTT. Protein: CASSLQGTEAFF. Supplemented by reference TRBV5-6 and TRBJ1-1, the full variable domain reads DAGVTQSPTHLIKTRGQQVTLRCSPKSGHDTVSWYQQALGQGPQFIFQYYEEEERQRGNFPDRFSGHQFPNYSSELNVNALLLGDSALYLCASSLQGTEAFFGQGTRLTVV.

The V call is TRBV7-2, the J call TRBJ2-3; a possible D gene is TRBD2 (7 bases). The CDR3 length is 11 residues. Germline lookup yields CDR1 SGHTA and CDR2 FQGNSA. The CDR3 DNA sequence: TGTGCTGGCGGGGGCCCAGATACGCAGTATTTT. It yields the protein CAGGGPDTQYF.

The rearrangement joins TRBV4-1 to TRBJ2-3; 14 bases match TRBD2. This CDR3 is 19 amino acids long. Germline V gene sequence: CDR1 MGHRA, CDR2 YSYEKL. Unmatched junction bases numbered 11, after V lost 3 bases and J lost 3 bases. The CDR3 sequence: CASSHYHSWTSGGTDTQYF. As DNA, the CDR3 is TGCGCCAGCAGCCACTACCACTCCTGGACTAGCGGGGGGACAGATACGCAGTATTTT.